The present T cell receptor beta chain was sequenced within a study of T cell responses to AZD1222 COVID-19 vaccine. Germline values: CDR1 MNHEY, CDR2 SMNVEV (reference sequence). Trimming took 6 bases from V and 3 from J, leaving 15 bases between them. The CDR3 extends over 16 amino acids. This table comes from immunoSEQ multiplex PCR, and its TCRdb copy is limited to in-frame clones, with some not included. The table shows about 180,000 clones, with around nine tenths occurring only once. The sequence came from an adult in good health. Here the sequenced sample was peripheral blood, taken on day 0 of AZD1222 vaccination. This chain links TRBV27 with TRBJ1-6, with D perhaps TRBD1 (5 bases). CDR3 loop: CASRENRRIYNSPLHF. CDR3 coding DNA: TGTGCCAGCAGGGAGAACAGGAGAATCTATAATTCACCCCTCCACTTT.